Below, 5 T cell receptor beta chains from the same sample are listed, as sequenced in a study of low-dose radiotherapy and immunotherapy resistance in tumors. Primers used for first-strand cDNA, a TRAV- and TRBV-specific set, covered both alpha and beta chains. The authors ran around 20 PCR cycles to amplify TCRs with a constant-region primer and V-primer adapter. A single record per CDR3 protein comes from TCRdb applying MiXCR to the reads. The sample lists 10,000 to 15,000 distinct CDR3 sequences; 60% were seen once. These receptors were obtained from a human donor with advanced metastatic prostate, ovarian, gallbladder or colorectal cancer (not recorded which). This table probably holds off-target reads from a library built for another chain.

This clonotype was counted only a few times. The chain recombines TRBV7-2 with TRBJ2-3; D uncertain. The CDR3 runs to 14 residues. Germline CDR1 reads SGHTA; CDR2 reads FQGNSA. V lost 4 bases and J 5 bases, leaving 13 bases between the germline ends. The CDR3 DNA reads TGTGCCAGCAGCTACCGACCCCGGCAAGATACGCAGTATTTT. Protein product: CASSYRPRQDTQYF.

V gene TRBV28 combines with J gene TRBJ2-1; 10 nucleotides line up with TRBD2. Germline CDR1 reads MDHEN; CDR2 reads SYDVKM. Germline trimming cut 7 bases from V and 9 bases from J; bases unmatched to any gene: 12. This CDR3 is built from 15 residues. Here the CDR3 reads CASILGQREGGEQFF. CDR3 nucleotide sequence: TGTGCCAGCATCCTTGGCCAGCGGGAGGGGGGTGAGCAGTTCTTC.

This clonotype was detected only a few times. The V and J genes are TRBV28 and TRBJ1-6; D possibly corresponds to TRBD1 (6 bases). V was clipped by 10 bases and J by 7 bases, with 14 bases between them. CDR3 size: 13 residues. Germline assignment: CDR1 MDHEN and CDR2 SYDVKM. The CDR3 DNA follows: TGTGCCACCATGGGGCAGGGGAATTCACCCCTCCACTTT. As protein: CATMGQGNSPLHF.

The rearrangement joins TRBV11-2 to TRBJ2-4; no reliable D call. Germline CDR1 is SGHAT and CDR2 is FQNNGV. The V and J ends lost 5 bases and 7 bases respectively, with 3 bases between them. CDR3 size: 10 residues. The CDR3 spells CASSGNIQYF. In DNA, the CDR3 is TGTGCCAGCAGCGGTAACATTCAGTACTTC.

This chain joins TRBV4-1 and TRBJ1-1, with D possibly matching TRBD1 (6 bases). Trimming cost V 3 bases and J 3 bases, with 17 bases left between them. The CDR3 is 16 amino acids. Germline V gene lookup returns CDR1 MGHRA and CDR2 YSYEKL. CDR3: CASSQEKRGADTEAFF. The CDR3 nucleotides read TGCGCCAGCAGCCAGGAAAAGCGGGGGGCGGACACTGAAGCTTTCTTT.